The sequence of this TCR beta chain was determined in a study of blood T cell repertoires in COVID-19 (dated by TCRdb to the early 2020s). General notes on the study: The collaborator samples originated in the United States, Italy and Spain and spanned the acute and convalescent phases of COVID-19. The material from the prospective study consisted of cDNA or gDNA derived from T cells, B-cell-depleted T cells, or PBMCs. The dataset comprised deeply sampled blood TCRbeta repertoires from subjects exposed to, actively infected with, or recovered from COVID-19. A freely available public database, intended as a resource for researchers studying the immune response to SARS-CoV-2, is where the repertoires were released. The samples were drawn from the first 160 participants of the ongoing ImmuneRACE study and from 950 to 1,500 subjects provided by 6 global collaborators. The sample metadata nearly always contained a de-identified subject ID, COVID-19 status, age in years and sex. HLA class I and class II types, where available, came from metadata supplied by the sample provider rather than from assay-based typing.

CDR1 and CDR2 are read off the germline V gene as LGHNA and YNFKEQ. The CDR3 holds 18 amino acids from the cysteine to the phenylalanine. Only the CDR3 DNA stays, 54 bases, in frame from base 1. Germline trimming: 1 base from V, 1 base from J; junction bases outside gene matches: 10. Concerning this clone itself: Its antigen remains undetermined. Per-base quality was not reported, and no clone a single base away is much larger than it.

Each collaborating institution followed its own protocols to collect whole blood in K2EDTA tubes. For TCRbeta analysis, collaborators shipped samples in one of three forms: frozen whole blood, isolated PBMCs, or DNA extracted from either of those sample types. Points the paper makes about the study in general: Clinical and demographic metadata were provided uncurated, with the amount varying by source and participant.

TCRbeta CDR3 regions were amplified from genomic DNA using the immunoSEQ Assay, a bias-controlled multiplex PCR. The authors processed their data as follows. Nucleated cell counts per sample were estimated from amplification of reference gene primers within the assay. Sequence reads were collapsed and filtered to measure the absolute abundance of every unique TCRbeta CDR3 rearrangement. For each sample, productive Simpson clonality was calculated as the square root of Simpson's diversity index over productive rearrangements. TCRdb's version of the immuneACCESS table is confined to in-frame rearrangements and falls short of the full clone set. An unresolved V gene accounts for under half of the shortfall where checked; the remainder is of unknown origin. For V, J and clone size, that table is used; D and trimming come from the DNA. Present in this sample are tens of thousands of clones, about 78% of which were seen just once. The leading ten clones occupy roughly 22% of the sample.

This TCR was sampled from a man older than 75 with active or convalescent COVID-19. Material for sequencing was peripheral blood. The chain uses TRBV4-2 and TRBJ2-3; 8 central nucleotides agree with TRBD2. The CDR3 protein is CASSQVGPGGPGTDTQYF. The nucleotides read TGTGCCAGCAGCCAAGTGGGTCCGGGAGGGCCGGGCACAGATACGCAGTATTTT.